Listed here are 25 T cell receptor beta chains from one sample, sequenced in a study of T cell repertoires in cytomegalovirus infection (dated by TCRdb to the late 2010s). Sequencing was performed on an Illumina HiSeq 1500. Through fastp at Q25 and MiXCR, TCRdb rebuilt clones from the public reads, retaining in-frame beta chains. One record per CDR3 amino acid sequence lists the most common genes and DNA. The sample includes tens of thousands of distinct CDR3 sequences, with 20% observed a single time. Roughly two thirds of the sample is taken by the ten largest. Antigens for these TCRs are unknown. In the paper's terms, the treatment or condition label means: in vitro stimulation with specific CMV peptide epitopes to enrich CMV-specific T cells. The material was CD8+ T cells from cultured PBMCs, obtained from culture after CMV antigen stimulation. The origin of the receptors is a human donor in good health (CMV status not recorded). Some clones in this sample may be carry-over from other donors' samples.

This clonotype was counted only a few times. The chain joins TRBV4-2 to TRBJ2-5; D possibly matches TRBD1 or TRBD2 (6 bases each). V shed 0 bases and J shed 2 bases, with 13 bases lying between them. Germline loops: CDR1 LGHNA, CDR2 YNFKEQ. The CDR3 is 16 amino acids. The CDR3 DNA is TGTGCCAGCAGCCAAGAAAGGGGGGATACACAAGAGACCCAGTACTTC. The encoded protein is CASSQERGDTQETQYF.

The chain has TRBV20-1 and TRBJ2-1; D might be TRBD1 or TRBD2, each matching 5 bases. CDR3 length: 14 residues. Germline CDR1 reads DFQATT; CDR2 reads SNEGSKA (reference sequence). The ends were cut back, 5 bases at V and 0 bases at J, with 11 bases in the middle. The DNA for the CDR3 is TGCAGTGCTGACCTCGGGACCTCCTACAATGAGCAGTTCTTC. It translates to CSADLGTSYNEQFF.

The rearrangement links TRBV29-1 to TRBJ2-7, with unresolved D. Between the trimmed V and J ends, which lost 3 bases and 3 bases, there was a span of 15 bases. Per the germline V gene, CDR1 is SQVTM and CDR2 is ANQGSEA. This CDR3 has 14 amino acids. In DNA form, the CDR3 reads TGCAGCGTTGAGTTGAGAGACCGAGACTACGAGCAGTACTTC. Translation gives CSVELRDRDYEQYF.

The CDR3 sequence is CASSFGQNSGNTIYF. The CDR3 coding sequence is TGCGCCAGCAGCTTCGGACAGAACTCTGGAAACACCATATATTTT. The chain combines TRBV4-1 with TRBJ1-3, with a weak D call TRBD1 (6 bases). The germline V gene encodes CDR1 MGHRA and CDR2 YSYEKL. Between the trimmed V and J ends, which lost 5 bases and 0 bases, there was a span of 11 bases. CDR3 size: 15 residues.

The rearrangement joins TRBV7-2 to TRBJ2-1; 7 nucleotides align to TRBD2. V gave up 1 base and J gave up 10 bases; unmatched junction bases: 7. CDR3 length equals 14 residues. Germline CDR1 SGHTA, CDR2 FQGNSA. DNA for the CDR3: TGTGCCAGCAGCTTAGTCCCCGCCGGGAGGGAGCAGTTCTTC. This encodes CASSLVPAGREQFF. Combining the CDR3 with reference TRBV7-2 and TRBJ2-1 gives the whole variable domain GAGVSQSPSNKVTEKGKDVELRCDPISGHTALYWYRQSLGQGLEFLIYFQGNSAPDKSGLPSDRFSAERTGGSVSTLTIQRTQQEDSAVYLCASSLVPAGREQFFGPGTRLTVL.

As DNA, the CDR3 is TGTGCCAGCAGTTTAAGCCGAGGCGGAGCTACTAGCACAGATACGCAGTATTTT. Translated, it gives CASSLSRGGATSTDTQYF. V and J are TRBV6-6 and TRBJ2-3; D unclear. CDR1 is MNHNY and CDR2 is SVGAGI in the germline V gene (reference sequence). This CDR3 spans 18 amino acids. V lost 4 bases to trimming and J lost 0 bases, with 20 bases between them.

This clonotype was detected a few times. The V gene is TRBV27, the J gene TRBJ2-1; a possible D gene is TRBD1 (7 bases). This CDR3 has 18 amino acids. V lost 0 bases, J lost 5 bases, and 20 bases lay in between. CDR1 is MNHEY, CDR2 SMNVEV, per germline (reference sequence). This chain's CDR3 is CASSLSIQGGPADNEQFF. As DNA, the CDR3 is TGTGCCAGCAGTTTATCGATTCAGGGGGGCCCCGCCGACAATGAGCAGTTCTTC.

The V gene is TRBV6-5, the J gene TRBJ1-1; D unresolved. Trimming removed 6 bases at V and 0 bases at J, with 14 bases between. CDR1 and CDR2 from the germline V gene are MNHEY and SVGAGI. This CDR3 contains 15 residues. The CDR3: CASSPVGPMNTEAFF. CDR3 coding DNA: TGTGCCAGCAGCCCCGTCGGTCCCATGAACACTGAAGCTTTCTTT.

The rearrangement joins TRBV7-9 to TRBJ1-2; D is possibly TRBD1 (6 bases). V was shortened by 3 bases and J by 2 bases, with 13 bases between the two germline ends. The germline V gene encodes CDR1 SEHNR and CDR2 FQNEAQ (reference sequence). The CDR3 totals 15 residues. CDR3 amino acids: CASSFPTGFNYGYTF. DNA of the CDR3: TGTGCCAGCAGCTTCCCGACAGGATTCAACTATGGCTACACCTTC.

The genes are TRBV4-3 and TRBJ1-6; 11 bases line up with TRBD1. The V gene end was trimmed by 0 bases and the J gene end by 10 bases; junction bases not matched to a gene: 8. In germline, CDR1 is LGHNA, CDR2 YSLEER. The length of the CDR3 is 17 residues. In nucleotides, the CDR3 is TGCGCCAGCAGCCAAGATTCCGGGGACAGGGGGGGATCACCCCTCCACTTT. This encodes CASSQDSGDRGGSPLHF.

The rearrangement joins TRBV7-8 to TRBJ2-3; 9 positions match TRBD1. CDR3 length equals 17 residues. The V segment lost 0 bases and the J segment 0 bases; nucleotides outside the gene matches: 4. Germline values: CDR1 SGHVS, CDR2 FQNEAQ. The CDR3 protein is CASSLARTGASTDTQYF. The CDR3 coding sequence is TGTGCCAGCAGCTTAGCCAGGACAGGGGCAAGCACAGATACGCAGTATTTT.

The V and J genes are TRBV7-3 and TRBJ2-3; 16 bases align to TRBD2. The ends lost 3 bases at V and 2 bases at J; junction bases unmatched: 8. Germline-derived CDR1 and CDR2 are SGHTA and FQGTGA. The CDR3 consists of 19 residues. CDR3 in DNA: TGTGCCAGCAGCTTTAAGGGACTAGCGGGGGGGCCTAACACAGATACGCAGTATTTT. Translation gives CASSFKGLAGGPNTDTQYF.

This clonotype was seen a handful of times. This chain links TRBV7-2 with TRBJ2-7, with no clear D. V was trimmed by 5 bases and J by 2 bases, leaving 7 bases between them. This CDR3 region has 12 residues. The germline V gene encodes CDR1 SGHTA and CDR2 FQGNSA. DNA for the CDR3: TGTGCCAGCAGCACCGGCCCCTACGAGCAGTACTTC. Translated, it gives CASSTGPYEQYF.

V is TRBV6-1 and J is TRBJ2-7, with a possible D match to TRBD2 (5 bases). The V gene lost 6 bases and the J gene lost 2 bases, with 11 bases spanning the gap. This CDR3 contains 13 residues. Germline loops: CDR1 MNHNS, CDR2 SASEGT. CDR3 nucleotide sequence: TGTGCCAGCAGAGAGGGATTACCCTACGAGCAGTACTTC. This encodes CASREGLPYEQYF.

Only a few counts were recorded for this clonotype. J is TRBJ2-1 and V is TRBV7-8, with D perhaps being TRBD1 or TRBD2 (5 bases each). Trimming cost V 3 bases and J 0 bases, with 15 bases left between them. Germline CDR1 reads SGHVS; CDR2 reads FQNEAQ. The CDR3 totals 17 residues. The CDR3 DNA reads as TGTGCCAGCAGCTTGGGTGTAGCGAGGGGCTCCTACAATGAGCAGTTCTTC. Encoded protein: CASSLGVARGSYNEQFF. The full variable domain, in which reference TRBV7-8 and TRBJ2-1 provide the parts outside the CDR3, is GAGVSQSPRYKVAKRGQDVALRCDPISGHVSLFWYQQALGQGPEFLTYFQNEAQLDKSGLPSDRFFAERPEGSVSTLKIQRTQQEDSAVYLCASSLGVARGSYNEQFFGPGTRLTVL.

This clonotype was detected only a few times. The chain is built from TRBV24-1 and TRBJ2-7, with no clear D. Germline V gene lookup returns CDR1 KGHDR and CDR2 SFDVKD. Trimming stripped 4 bases from V and 7 bases from J, with 19 bases between. This CDR3 is 15 amino acids long. The CDR3 DNA is TGTGCCACCAGTGACCCACACAGCGTGCCGGAGGAGCAGTACTTC. Residues: CATSDPHSVPEEQYF.

The chain employs TRBV4-3 and TRBJ1-6, with D possibly matching TRBD1 (5 bases). Germline-derived CDR1 and CDR2 are LGHNA and YSLEER. This CDR3 contains 15 residues. The V gene lost 1 base and the J gene lost 9 bases, with 13 bases spanning the gap. CDR3 protein: CASSQGPGGSSPLHF. CDR3 DNA sequence: TGCGCCAGCAGCCAAGGCCCCGGGGGAAGTTCACCCCTCCACTTT.

The CDR3 DNA reads as TGTGCCAGCAGCGCAGGGTATTTCGATCAGCCCCAGCATTTT. It encodes CASSAGYFDQPQHF. The chain employs TRBV9 and TRBJ1-5; maybe TRBD1 (5 bases). Per the germline V gene, CDR1 is SGDLS and CDR2 is YYNGEE. V dropped 3 bases and J dropped 5 bases, with 12 bases sitting between them. The CDR3 runs 14 residues. Full variable domain (rest looked up from reference TRBV9 and TRBJ1-5): DSGVTQTPKHLITATGQRVTLRCSPRSGDLSVYWYQQSLDQGLQFLIQYYNGEERAKGNILERFSAQQFPDLHSELNLSSLELGDSALYFCASSAGYFDQPQHFGDGTRLSIL.

The chain joins TRBV19 to TRBJ2-7; 8 bases are shared with TRBD1. Germline CDR1 is LNHDA and CDR2 is SQIVND (reference sequence). CDR3 size: 15 residues. With 5 bases clipped from V and 1 base from J, the junction kept 7 bases outside the gene matches. CDR3 nucleotides: TGTGCCAGTAGTCCCGGGACAGGTTCTTCCTACGAGCAGTACTTC. It codes for CASSPGTGSSYEQYF.

The chain uses TRBV6-2 or TRBV6-3 and TRBJ2-2; D perhaps matches TRBD2 (6 bases). The ends were cut back, 8 bases at V and 6 bases at J, with 16 bases in the middle. CDR3 length: 14 residues. Germline V gene sequence: CDR1 MNHEY, CDR2 SVGEGT. DNA for the CDR3: TGTGCCAGCTCCCAGCGACTAGAGGCCGGGGAGCTGTTTTTT. Its translation is CASSQRLEAGELFF.

The chain employs TRBV7-9 and TRBJ2-7; 8 bases agree with TRBD2. The CDR3 sequence is 15 residues long. V was clipped by 5 bases and J by 5 bases; unmatched bases: 11. CDR1 SEHNR and CDR2 FQNEAQ come from the germline V gene (reference sequence). The CDR3, as DNA: TGTGCCAGCAGCCGACCAGGACTAGCACTCCACGAGCAGTACTTC. Its protein product is CASSRPGLALHEQYF.

There are a few counts of this clonotype. The rearrangement joins TRBV4-2 to TRBJ2-7, with a tentative D call TRBD2 (5 bases). The ends were cut back, 0 bases at V and 7 bases at J, with 10 bases in the middle. Per the germline V gene, CDR1 is LGHNA and CDR2 is YNFKEQ. The CDR3 totals 13 residues. The CDR3: CASSQDRREEQYF. The DNA for the CDR3 is TGTGCCAGCAGCCAAGATAGAAGGGAGGAGCAGTACTTC.

This clonotype was observed a handful of times. The rearrangement joins TRBV14 to TRBJ1-2; possibly TRBD1 for D (5 bases). V was clipped by 1 base and J by 4 bases, with 10 bases between them. Germline CDR1 reads SGHDN; CDR2 reads FVKESK. The CDR3 length is 14 residues. CDR3 sequence reads: CASSQGGAAYGYTF. The CDR3, as DNA: TGTGCCAGCAGCCAAGGAGGGGCGGCCTATGGCTACACCTTC.

This clonotype appeared many times. This sequence joins TRBV27 and TRBJ1-4; D call uncertain. Germline CDR1 and CDR2: MNHEY and SMNVEV (reference sequence). V was shortened by 0 bases and J by 6 bases, with 8 bases between the two germline ends. The CDR3 sequence is 14 residues long. CDR3 DNA sequence: TGTGCCAGCAGTTTATCCCGGGGATATGAAAAACTGTTTTTT. Translating it yields CASSLSRGYEKLFF.

This clonotype was detected only a few times. J is TRBJ2-7 and V is TRBV6-1; unclear D gene. V dropped 9 bases and J dropped 5 bases, with 14 bases sitting between them. From germline, CDR1 is MNHNS and CDR2 SASEGT. There are 12 residues in the CDR3. The CDR3 here is CASQVSVHEQYF. The CDR3 nucleotides are TGTGCCAGTCAAGTTAGTGTCCACGAGCAGTACTTC.